This entry lists 6 T cell receptor beta chains sequenced from one sample in a study of shared clonotypes between healthy human individuals. Some clones are missing from TCRdb's copy, which holds only in-frame ones; the method was immunoSEQ multiplex PCR. The sample contains about 1.1 million clones, more than 75% of which appear only once. The sample comprised memory CD4+ T cells from PBMCs. Subset in this sample: CD45RA-negative fraction. These receptor sequences come from a man aged 18 to 35 in good health. Some clones in this sample may be carry-over from other donors' samples.

V is TRBV7-4 and J is TRBJ2-7; D perhaps matches TRBD1 (6 bases). V lost 1 base to trimming and J lost 6 bases, with 16 bases between them. The CDR3 covers 15 residues. The germline V gene encodes CDR1 SGHVT and CDR2 SQSDAQ. CDR3: CASSLGLRGKGEQYF. The CDR3 DNA is TGTGCCAGCAGCTTAGGGCTGAGGGGGAAAGGCGAGCAGTACTTC.

The rearrangement links TRBV30 to TRBJ1-1; perhaps TRBD1 as D (6 bases). There are 13 residues in the CDR3. V shed 4 bases and J shed 0 bases, with 9 bases lying between them. Germline V gene data show CDR1 as GTSNPN and CDR2 as SVGIG (reference sequence). For the CDR3, the DNA is TGTGCCTGGACTGGGACATTGAACACTGAAGCTTTCTTT. Amino acids: CAWTGTLNTEAFF.

This clone was counted at least ten times. V is TRBV21-1 and J is TRBJ2-1; the table's D call TRBD2 went unverified against the DNA. TRBV21-1 is listed as a pseudogene. The CDR3 length is 16 residues. The CDR3 bases are TGTGCCAGCACCACCGGGACTAGCGGGAGAAATAATGAGCAGTTCTTC. It specifies CASTTGTSGRNNEQFF.

The chain links TRBV5-1 to TRBJ1-3; D is undetermined. Looked up from germline, CDR1 is SGHRS and CDR2 is YFSETQ. This CDR3 spans 16 amino acids. V lost 4 bases to trimming and J lost 2 bases, with 16 bases between them. The CDR3 region is CASSIQTGITGNTIYF. In nucleotides, the CDR3 is TGCGCCAGCAGCATCCAAACGGGGATAACTGGAAACACCATATATTTT. The complete variable domain, with remaining parts taken from reference TRBV5-1 and TRBJ1-3, reads KAGVTQTPRYLIKTRGQQVTLSCSPISGHRSVSWYQQTPGQGLQFLFEYFSETQRNKGNFPGRFSGRQFSNSRSEMNVSTLELGDSALYLCASSIQTGITGNTIYFGEGSWLTVV.

This chain connects TRBV9 to TRBJ1-2, with D possibly TRBD1 on 6 matching bases. This CDR3 is built from 14 residues. Between the trimmed V and J ends, which lost 2 bases and 4 bases, there was a span of 12 bases. Per the germline V gene, CDR1 is SGDLS and CDR2 is YYNGEE. The CDR3 DNA is TGTGCCAGCAGCGTGGGGGGGCGCAGCTATGGCTACACCTTC. Translated, it gives CASSVGGRSYGYTF. Drawing the rest from reference TRBV9 and TRBJ1-2, the complete variable domain is DSGVTQTPKHLITATGQRVTLRCSPRSGDLSVYWYQQSLDQGLQFLIQYYNGEERAKGNILERFSAQQFPDLHSELNLSSLELGDSALYFCASSVGGRSYGYTFGSGTRLTVV.

The chain recombines TRBV2 with TRBJ1-2; TRBD1 might be the D (5 bases). In germline, CDR1 is SNHLY, CDR2 FYNNEI. The CDR3 has 15 residues. V was pared by 7 bases and J by 7 bases, with 22 bases between. CDR3 in amino acids: CASTSIRGGERGYTF. The CDR3 DNA sequence: TGTGCCAGCACCTCTATTCGGGGAGGGGAACGTGGCTACACCTTC. Using reference TRBV2 and TRBJ1-2 for the parts outside the CDR3, the full variable domain is EPEVTQTPSHQVTQMGQEVILRCVPISNHLYFYWYRQILGQKVEFLVSFYNNEISEKSEIFDDQFSVERPDGSNFTLKIRSTKLEDSAMYFCASTSIRGGERGYTFGSGTRLTVV.